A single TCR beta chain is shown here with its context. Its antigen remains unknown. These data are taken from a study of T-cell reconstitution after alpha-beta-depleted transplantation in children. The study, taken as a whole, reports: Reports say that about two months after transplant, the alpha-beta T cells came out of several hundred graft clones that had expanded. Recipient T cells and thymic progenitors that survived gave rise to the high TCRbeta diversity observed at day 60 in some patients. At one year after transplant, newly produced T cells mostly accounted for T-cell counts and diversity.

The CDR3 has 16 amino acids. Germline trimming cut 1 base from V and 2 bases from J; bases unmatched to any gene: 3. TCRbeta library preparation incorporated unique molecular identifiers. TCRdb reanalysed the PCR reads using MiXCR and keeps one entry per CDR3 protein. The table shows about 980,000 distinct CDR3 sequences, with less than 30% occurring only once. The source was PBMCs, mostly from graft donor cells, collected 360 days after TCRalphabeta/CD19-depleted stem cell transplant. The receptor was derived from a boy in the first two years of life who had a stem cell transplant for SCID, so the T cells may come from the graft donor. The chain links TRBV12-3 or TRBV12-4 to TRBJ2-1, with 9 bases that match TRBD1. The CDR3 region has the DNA TGTGCCAGCAGTTTAGGGAACAGGGGGCCCTACAATGAGCAGTTCTTC. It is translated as CASSLGNRGPYNEQFF.